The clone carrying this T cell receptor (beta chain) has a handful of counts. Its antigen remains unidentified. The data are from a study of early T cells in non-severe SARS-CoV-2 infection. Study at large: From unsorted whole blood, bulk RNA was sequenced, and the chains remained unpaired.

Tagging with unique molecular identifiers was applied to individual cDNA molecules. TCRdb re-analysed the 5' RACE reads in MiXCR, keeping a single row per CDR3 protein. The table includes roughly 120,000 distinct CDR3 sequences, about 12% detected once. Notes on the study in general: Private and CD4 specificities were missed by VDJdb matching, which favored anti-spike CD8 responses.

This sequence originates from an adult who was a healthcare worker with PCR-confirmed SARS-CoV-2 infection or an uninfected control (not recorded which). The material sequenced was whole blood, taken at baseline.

This chain's CDR3 is CATSEGTRGDNEQFF. In nucleotides, the CDR3 is TGTGCCACCAGTGAGGGGACCCGCGGTGACAATGAGCAGTTCTTC. The J gene is TRBJ2-1, the V gene TRBV24-1; D may match TRBD1 or TRBD2 (5 bases each). From germline, CDR1 is KGHDR and CDR2 SFDVKD. This CDR3 has 15 residues. The V and J ends lost 4 bases and 5 bases respectively, with 14 bases between them.